This T cell receptor (beta chain) was profiled in a study of blood T cell repertoires in COVID-19. Study as a whole: Donors in the United States, Italy and Spain gave samples during acute or convalescent COVID-19. The analysed material was cDNA or gDNA that came from T cells, B-cell-depleted T cells, or PBMCs.

TCRdb keeps only in-frame clones here, not all; method: immunoSEQ multiplex PCR. The sample lists some 150,000 clones, 84% occurring once. The CDR3 has 12 amino acids. Across 20 to 25 US areas, participants ranged in age from about 18 to 90 years. A PCR-confirmed or clinician-diagnosed COVID-19 case had contacted exposed participants within 2 weeks of entry. Concerning this clone itself: The junction does not match germline at one end; this may be a read error.

The specimen was PBMCs or T cells enriched from blood (not recorded which). The clonotype comes from a woman aged 18-30 years who had been exposed to COVID-19. The chain uses TRBV12-3 or TRBV12-4 and TRBJ2-1; D is possibly TRBD2 (6 bases). The CDR3 sequence is CASSPRRERGVF. The CDR3 DNA reads as TGTGCCAGCAGTCCGCGCCGGGAGCGAGGAGTCTTC.